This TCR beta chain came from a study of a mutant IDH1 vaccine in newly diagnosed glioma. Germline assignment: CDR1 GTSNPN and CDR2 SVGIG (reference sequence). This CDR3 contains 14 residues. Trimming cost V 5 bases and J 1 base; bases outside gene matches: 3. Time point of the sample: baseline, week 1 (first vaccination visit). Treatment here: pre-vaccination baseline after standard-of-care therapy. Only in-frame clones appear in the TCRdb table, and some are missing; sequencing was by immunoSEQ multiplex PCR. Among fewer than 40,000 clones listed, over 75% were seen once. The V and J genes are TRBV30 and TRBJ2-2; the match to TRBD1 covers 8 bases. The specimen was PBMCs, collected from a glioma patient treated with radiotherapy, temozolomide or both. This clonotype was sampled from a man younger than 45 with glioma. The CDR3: CAWVQGVNTGELFF. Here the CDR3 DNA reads TGTGCCTGGGTACAGGGGGTGAACACCGGGGAGCTGTTTTTT.